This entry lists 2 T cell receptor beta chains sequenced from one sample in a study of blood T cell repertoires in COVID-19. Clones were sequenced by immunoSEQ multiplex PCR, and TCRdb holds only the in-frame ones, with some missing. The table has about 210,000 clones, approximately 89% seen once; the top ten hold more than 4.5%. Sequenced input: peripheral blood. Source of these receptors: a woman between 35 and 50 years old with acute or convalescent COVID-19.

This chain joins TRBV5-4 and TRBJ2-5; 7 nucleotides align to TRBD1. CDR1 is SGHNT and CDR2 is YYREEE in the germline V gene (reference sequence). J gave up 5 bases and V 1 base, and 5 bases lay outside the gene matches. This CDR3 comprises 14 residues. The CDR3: CASSLQGVGETQYF. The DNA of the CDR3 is TGTGCCAGCAGCTTGCAGGGGGTTGGGGAGACCCAGTACTTC.

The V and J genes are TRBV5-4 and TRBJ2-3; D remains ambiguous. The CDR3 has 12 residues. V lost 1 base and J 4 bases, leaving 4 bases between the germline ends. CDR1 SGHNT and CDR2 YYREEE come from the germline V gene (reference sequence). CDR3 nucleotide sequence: TGTGCCAGCAGCTTGACAGCAGATACGCAGTATTTT. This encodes CASSLTADTQYF.